The 18 T cell receptor beta chains presented below share a single source sample, sequenced in a study of response to subunit inactivated influenza vaccine. TCRdb called the RT-PCR reads again in MiXCR, with one record for every CDR3 protein. In the table there are more than 450,000 distinct CDR3 sequences, roughly 8.2% of which are singletons. Here the sequenced sample was PBMCs from blood, taken 23 months after vaccination. These TCRs come from a man between 50 and 75 years old who received an inactivated influenza vaccine.

This clonotype was seen many times. CDR3: CASSQRQGYNSPLHF. The CDR3 region has the DNA TGTGCCAGCAGCCAACGACAGGGCTATAATTCACCCCTCCACTTT. V usage is TRBV4-2 and J usage is TRBJ1-6; TRBD1 aligns across 7 bases. After removal of 2 bases from V and 3 bases from J, the junction contained 1 base not matched to a gene. In germline, CDR1 is LGHNA, CDR2 YNFKEQ. The CDR3 consists of 15 residues.

This clonotype was observed a handful of times. This chain connects TRBV6-2 or TRBV6-3 to TRBJ2-2, with 9 bases that match TRBD2. In germline, CDR1 is MNHEY, CDR2 SVGEGT. After removal of 6 bases from V and 3 bases from J, the junction contained 8 bases not matched to a gene. The length of the CDR3 is 16 residues. The CDR3 reads CASSPAGLAYTGELFF. The CDR3 nucleotides are TGTGCCAGCAGCCCGGCGGGACTAGCCTACACCGGGGAGCTGTTTTTT.

This clonotype was recorded a few times. The V and J genes are TRBV6-5 and TRBJ2-3; D possibly uses TRBD1 or TRBD2 (6 bases each). CDR1 is MNHEY, CDR2 SVGAGI, per germline. The CDR3 has 14 residues. The V gene lost 2 bases and the J gene lost 9 bases, with 15 bases spanning the gap. The CDR3 DNA reads TGTGCCAGCAGTTACCCCTCGGAGGGGGACACGCAGTATTTT. Translated, it gives CASSYPSEGDTQYF.

The chain combines TRBV2 with TRBJ2-7; possibly TRBD1 for D (6 bases). Trimming left V 1 base short and J 4 bases short, with 11 bases between. The CDR3 extends over 14 amino acids. From germline, CDR1 is SNHLY and CDR2 FYNNEI. The CDR3 is CASSEGQGIYEQYF. The DNA of the CDR3 is TGTGCCAGCAGTGAAGGGCAGGGGATATACGAGCAGTACTTC.

There are a few counts of this clonotype. V usage is TRBV20-1 and J usage is TRBJ1-2, with unresolved D. Trimming shortened V by 4 bases and J by 2 bases, and 11 bases separated the two germline ends. Per germline, CDR1 DFQATT and CDR2 SNEGSKA (reference sequence). The CDR3 runs to 13 residues. Here the CDR3 DNA reads TGCAGTGCTACCACCCTTCTCAACTATGGCTACACCTTC. The encoded protein is CSATTLLNYGYTF.

This clonotype was counted a few times. The chain carries TRBV20-1 and TRBJ2-7; D is possibly TRBD1 or TRBD2 (7 bases each). Trimming removed 1 base at V and 1 base at J, with 14 bases between. Per the germline V gene, CDR1 is DFQATT and CDR2 is SNEGSKA (reference sequence). The CDR3 spans 15 residues. The CDR3 here is CSARAPQGGSYEQYF. CDR3 nucleotides: TGCAGTGCTAGAGCACCCCAGGGGGGGTCCTACGAGCAGTACTTC.

The chain links TRBV15 to TRBJ2-3, with TRBD2 identical over 7 bases. V was pared by 1 base and J by 1 base, with 5 bases of the junction left unmatched. The CDR3 runs to 16 residues. The germline V gene encodes CDR1 LNHNV and CDR2 YYDKDF (reference sequence). This chain's CDR3 is CATSRVSTSRTDTQYF. The CDR3 DNA follows: TGTGCCACCAGCAGAGTGTCGACTAGCCGCACAGATACGCAGTATTTT.

This clonotype was seen a handful of times. This rearrangement joins TRBV12-3 or TRBV12-4 to TRBJ1-2; D is unclear. V was pared by 3 bases and J by 3 bases, with 11 bases between. This CDR3 region has 14 residues. The CDR3 loop is CASSFSKVHYGYTF. DNA for the CDR3: TGTGCCAGCAGTTTTTCGAAGGTGCACTATGGCTACACCTTC.

This clonotype was detected many times. The rearrangement uses TRBV29-1 and TRBJ1-1, with TRBD1 as a possible D gene (5 bases). This CDR3 has 13 amino acids. The V and J ends lost 3 bases and 0 bases respectively, with 8 bases between them. Germline V lookup: CDR1 SQVTM, CDR2 ANQGSEA. CDR3 amino acids: CSVDGAMNTEAFF. CDR3 nucleotide sequence: TGCAGCGTTGACGGGGCAATGAACACTGAAGCTTTCTTT.

The sample holds many counts of this clonotype. The V gene is TRBV12-3 or TRBV12-4, the J gene TRBJ2-7; D is perhaps TRBD1 (6 bases). The CDR3 runs to 11 residues. Trimming took 6 bases from V and 5 from J, leaving 8 bases between them. CDR3 loop: CASRQGHEQYF. The DNA of the CDR3 is TGTGCCAGCAGGCAGGGGCACGAGCAGTACTTC.

This clonotype was seen just once. Germline and junction disagree at one end, which may indicate a read error. The chain carries TRBV11-2 and TRBJ2-2, with TRBD2 as a possible D gene (5 bases). Germline assignment: CDR1 SGHAT and CDR2 FQNNGV. The CDR3 length is 14 residues. The chain's CDR3 is CAGSGGRNTGELFF. The DNA for the CDR3 is TGTGCCGGCAGCGGAGGCCGGAACACCGGGGAGCTGTTTTTT.

V usage is TRBV28 and J usage is TRBJ1-5; perhaps TRBD1 as D (6 bases). The V and J ends lost 3 bases and 3 bases respectively, with 12 bases between them. Germline V gene lookup returns CDR1 MDHEN and CDR2 SYDVKM. The CDR3 spans 15 residues. The CDR3 nucleotides are TGTGCCAGCAGTTTTTTGGGGACAAACAATCAGCCCCAGCATTTT. This encodes CASSFLGTNNQPQHF.

This clonotype was found a few times. This chain connects TRBV7-2 to TRBJ2-5; 7 bases line up with TRBD2. CDR3 length: 16 amino acids. Per the germline V gene, CDR1 is SGHTA and CDR2 is FQGNSA. V was pared by 0 bases and J by 2 bases, with 6 bases of the junction left unmatched. In nucleotides, the CDR3 is TGTGCCAGCAGCTTAGCGAGTCGGGGAGGGCAAGAGACCCAGTACTTC. This translates into CASSLASRGGQETQYF.

V and J are TRBV11-2 and TRBJ2-3; 7 bases align to TRBD1. The CDR3 covers 15 residues. CDR1 is SGHAT and CDR2 is FQNNGV in the germline V gene. V trimming: 2 bases; J trimming: 2 bases; junction bases outside the gene matches: 4. CDR3 sequence: CASSLQGQTTDTQYF. CDR3 DNA: TGTGCCAGCAGCTTACAGGGACAGACCACAGATACGCAGTATTTT.

This clonotype was seen ten or more times. The chain employs TRBV20-1 and TRBJ2-7; 14 nucleotides match TRBD2. V shed 6 bases and J 4 bases; nucleotides not matched to a gene: 2. The V gene's germline CDR1 is DFQATT and CDR2 SNEGSKA (reference sequence). The CDR3 length is 13 residues. CDR3 DNA: TGCAGTGCGCGGACTAGCGGGAGGTACGAGCAGTACTTC. Its translation is CSARTSGRYEQYF.

This clonotype has only a few counts. The CDR3 DNA sequence: TGTGCCACCAGCAGAGATTTGGGACATTTCCAAGAGACCCAGTACTTC. It is translated as CATSRDLGHFQETQYF. The V gene is TRBV15, the J gene TRBJ2-5; weak D call: TRBD1 (6 bases). Deletions cut 0 bases from V and 1 base from J, with 12 bases between. CDR3 length: 16 amino acids. The V gene's germline CDR1 is LNHNV and CDR2 YYDKDF (reference sequence).

This clonotype has ten or more counts. The CDR3, as DNA: TGTGCCAGCAGTAGCAGTGGGGTACACACCGGGGAGCTGTTTTTT. This encodes CASSSSGVHTGELFF. The rearrangement uses TRBV6-1 and TRBJ2-2; no firm D call. This CDR3 has 15 residues. Germline values: CDR1 MNHNS, CDR2 SASEGT. V was cut by 5 bases and J by 3 bases, with 13 bases left in between.

This clonotype was picked up many times. The V call is TRBV29-1, the J call TRBJ2-5; D unresolved. The CDR3 totals 13 residues. The germline CDR1 and CDR2 sequences are SQVTM and ANQGSEA. With 1 base removed from V and 5 bases from J, the gap between germline ends came to 11 bases. Here the CDR3 reads CSVEGHPGETQYF. The CDR3 region has the DNA TGCAGCGTTGAAGGGCACCCCGGGGAGACCCAGTACTTC.